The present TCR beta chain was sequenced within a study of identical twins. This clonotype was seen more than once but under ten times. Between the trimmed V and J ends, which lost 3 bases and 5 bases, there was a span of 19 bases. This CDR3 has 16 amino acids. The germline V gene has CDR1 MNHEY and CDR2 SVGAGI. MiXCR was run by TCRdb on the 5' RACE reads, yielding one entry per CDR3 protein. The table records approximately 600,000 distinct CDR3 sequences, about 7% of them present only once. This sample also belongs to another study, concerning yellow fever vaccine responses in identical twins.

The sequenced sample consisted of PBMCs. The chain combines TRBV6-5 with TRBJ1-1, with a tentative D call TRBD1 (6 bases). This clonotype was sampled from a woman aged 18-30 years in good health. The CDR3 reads CASSYSGAGSGTEAFF. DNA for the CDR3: TGTGCCAGCAGTTATTCGGGGGCGGGCTCGGGGACTGAAGCTTTCTTT.